This TCR beta chain was recovered during a study of neoadjuvant anti-PD-1 for oral cavity cancer. Study as a whole: Nivolumab at 3 mg/kg was mostly given biweekly, three to four doses, pre-surgery. Points from the study as a whole: PBMC Gini-index clonality exceeded responders' in non-responders post-nivolumab.

Worth noting for this clone: What it binds is unknown.

The V end lost 6 bases, the J end lost 1 base, and 17 bases lay between the germline ends. Germline V gene lookup returns CDR1 SGHVS and CDR2 FQNEAQ. The CDR3 runs 16 residues. Most PBMC samples had 400 to 550 ng input DNA in six replicates. Some clones are missing from TCRdb's copy, which holds only in-frame ones; the method was immunoSEQ multiplex PCR. The sample lists 63,000 or so clones, roughly 90% occurring once. Time point specified: after neoadjuvant nivolumab, at surgical resection. These newly diagnosed stage II-IVA oral cavity squamous cell carcinoma patients had no prior systemic or radiation treatment.

The specimen was PBMCs, collected after nivolumab (anti-PD-1) treatment. J is TRBJ2-3 and V is TRBV7-8, with D perhaps matching TRBD2 (6 bases). The TCR originated in a person aged 40 to 85 with oral cavity squamous cell carcinoma. The CDR3 DNA reads TGTGCCAGCAGGCTGAATCGCGGGGTCGGCACAGATACGCAGTATTTT. It codes for CASRLNRGVGTDTQYF.